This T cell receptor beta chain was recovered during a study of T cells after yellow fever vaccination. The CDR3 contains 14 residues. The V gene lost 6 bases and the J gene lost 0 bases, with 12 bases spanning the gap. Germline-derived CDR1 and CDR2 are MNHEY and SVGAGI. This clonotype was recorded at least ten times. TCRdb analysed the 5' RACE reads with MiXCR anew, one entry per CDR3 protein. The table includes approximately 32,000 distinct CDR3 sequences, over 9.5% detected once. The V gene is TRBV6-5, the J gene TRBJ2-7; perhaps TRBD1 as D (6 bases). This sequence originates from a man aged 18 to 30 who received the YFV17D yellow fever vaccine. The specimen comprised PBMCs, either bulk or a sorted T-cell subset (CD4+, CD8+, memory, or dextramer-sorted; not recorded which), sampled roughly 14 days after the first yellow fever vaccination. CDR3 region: CASRPRGGSYEQYV. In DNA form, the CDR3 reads TGTGCCAGCAGACCCAGGGGTGGCTCCTACGAGCAGTACGTC.